The T cell receptor beta chain described here comes from a study of blood T cell repertoires in COVID-19. Background on the study: PBMCs, B-cell-depleted T cells, or T cells were the source of the cDNA or gDNA that made up the material.

Authors' processing steps: How many nucleated cells were present was estimated from reference gene primer amplification. Assay: immunoSEQ multiplex PCR; the TCRdb copy retains only in-frame clones and omits some. V and J calls and clone size are copied from that table; D and trimming were computed from the DNA. The sample contains under 200,000 clones, over 75% of which appear only once. The CDR3 is 13 amino acids. Trimming at V came to 5 bases and at J to 8 bases, leaving 6 bases not matched to a gene. Germline values: CDR1 MNHEY, CDR2 SMNVEV (reference sequence). This receptor was taken from a man aged 50 or older with acute or convalescent COVID-19. The rearrangement joins TRBV27 to TRBJ2-1; 7 bases agree with TRBD1. The specimen sequenced was peripheral blood. The CDR3 coding sequence is TGTGCCAGCAGTAACCGACAGGGCCATGAGCAGTTCTTC. Amino acids: CASSNRQGHEQFF.